The 28 T cell receptor beta chains below all came from one sample that was sequenced in a study of post-analysis software for immune sequencing data. General study points: In patients, TRBV5-6, TRBV5-1 and TRBV20-1 belonged to several TRBV segments found more frequently than in controls.

Sequencing libraries made from TCR beta cDNA carried unique molecular identifiers. A single record per CDR3 protein comes from TCRdb applying MiXCR to the PCR reads. The sample has more than 500,000 distinct CDR3 sequences; approximately 31% are singletons. What these receptors recognize is not known. Material for sequencing was blood. The receptors were gathered from a girl under 18 with multiple sclerosis.

This sequence joins TRBV10-3 and TRBJ2-7; 11 bases map to TRBD1. CDR3 size: 15 residues. The J segment lost 3 bases and the V segment lost 4 bases, leaving 5 bases of the junction unmatched. CDR1 is ENHRY and CDR2 is SYGVKD in the germline V gene. CDR3 region: CAISGAGTGGYEQYF. CDR3 in DNA: TGTGCCATCAGTGGCGCCGGGACAGGGGGCTACGAGCAGTACTTC.

The chain carries TRBV24-1 and TRBJ2-6; D is perhaps TRBD2 (6 bases). Germline lookup yields CDR1 KGHDR and CDR2 SFDVKD. CDR3 length: 17 amino acids. Trimming left V 1 base short and J 2 bases short, with 11 bases between. The CDR3 protein is CATSDFRERAGANVLTF. The CDR3 nucleotides read TGTGCCACCAGTGATTTTCGGGAGAGGGCTGGGGCCAACGTCCTGACTTTC.

This clonotype was picked up a small number of times. The chain is built from TRBV24-1 and TRBJ1-1, with D hard to call. Trimming cost V 4 bases and J 1 base, with 9 bases left between them. The CDR3 spans 14 residues. Germline V CDR1 and CDR2: KGHDR, SFDVKD. The CDR3 DNA is TGTGCCACCAGTGACTCGGATAGGAACACTGAAGCTTTCTTT. It encodes CATSDSDRNTEAFF.

This clonotype was observed a few times. CDR3 DNA sequence: TGTGCCAGCAGTTCAAACGGCCAAAGGGCCAGGGGTGAGCAGTTCTTC. Its translation is CASSSNGQRARGEQFF. The genes are TRBV28 and TRBJ2-1, with D maybe TRBD1 (6 bases). The length of the CDR3 is 16 residues. CDR1 MDHEN and CDR2 SYDVKM come from the germline V gene. Deletions cut 4 bases from V and 9 bases from J, with 22 bases between.

This clonotype was seen more than once but under ten times. This chain joins TRBV10-3 and TRBJ2-3; D gene ambiguous. This CDR3 region has 13 residues. V was clipped by 5 bases and J by 0 bases, with 6 bases between them. The germline CDR1 and CDR2 sequences are ENHRY and SYGVKD. The CDR3 bases are TGTGCCATCAGTCCCGACAGCACAGATACGCAGTATTTT. Its translation is CAISPDSTDTQYF.

This chain links TRBV6-2 or TRBV6-3 with TRBJ2-7; no clear D. Germline CDR1 reads MNHEY; CDR2 reads SVGEGT. The V end lost 2 bases, the J end lost 0 bases, and 2 bases lay between the germline ends. CDR3 length equals 12 residues. The CDR3 spells CASSYPSYEQYF. In DNA form, the CDR3 reads TGTGCCAGCAGTTACCCCTCCTACGAGCAGTACTTC.

This clonotype was found a few times. V gene TRBV11-2 combines with J gene TRBJ2-1; D uncertain. Germline V gene data show CDR1 as SGHAT and CDR2 as FQNNGV. Trimming took 4 bases from V and 8 from J, leaving 15 bases between them. This CDR3 is 14 amino acids long. The CDR3 DNA follows: TGTGCCAGCAGCTCCTACACCCTAAAGGATGAGCAGTTCTTC. Its protein product is CASSSYTLKDEQFF.

This chain uses TRBV20-1 with TRBJ1-5; D ambiguous. Trimming stripped 5 bases from V and 7 bases from J, with 12 bases between. Germline CDR1 is DFQATT and CDR2 is SNEGSKA (reference sequence). This CDR3 is 12 amino acids long. The CDR3 is CSAGSRTQPQHF. The CDR3 DNA reads as TGCAGTGCTGGCAGCCGGACCCAGCCCCAGCATTTT.

The sample holds a few counts of this clonotype. This chain joins TRBV7-9 and TRBJ2-1, with D tentatively TRBD2 (7 bases). CDR3 length equals 17 residues. V lost 1 base and J 3 bases, leaving 16 bases between the germline ends. CDR1 and CDR2 (germline): SEHNR, FQNEAQ (reference sequence). The CDR3 here is CASSLDHTGGRYNEQFF. CDR3 nucleotide sequence: TGTGCCAGCAGCTTAGACCACACGGGGGGCCGCTACAATGAGCAGTTCTTC.

The genes are TRBV11-2 and TRBJ1-2; 8 nucleotides agree with TRBD1. In germline, CDR1 is SGHAT, CDR2 FQNNGV. The CDR3 sequence is 16 residues long. Unmatched junction bases numbered 14, after V lost 6 bases and J lost 5 bases. CDR3 in DNA: TGTGCCAGCAGTAATAGGGACAGGACACAGAGGTATGGCTACACCTTC. Residues: CASSNRDRTQRYGYTF.

The chain is built from TRBV5-1 and TRBJ2-1; possible D gene TRBD1, 6 bases. The CDR3 extends over 16 amino acids. The V end lost 2 bases, the J end lost 0 bases, and 12 bases lay between the germline ends. CDR1 and CDR2 from the germline V gene are SGHRS and YFSETQ. Written as DNA, the CDR3 is TGCGCCAGCAGCTTCACGGACAGAAGCTCCTACAATGAGCAGTTCTTC. Amino acids: CASSFTDRSSYNEQFF.

V and J are TRBV4-1 and TRBJ2-1; D is possibly TRBD2 (5 bases). Germline V CDR1 and CDR2: MGHRA, YSYEKL. The V end lost 4 bases, the J end lost 3 bases, and 10 bases lay between the germline ends. The CDR3 covers 14 residues. The CDR3 nucleotides are TGCGCCAGCAGCCCCCCGGGGAACTACAATGAGCAGTTCTTC. Encoded protein: CASSPPGNYNEQFF.

The rearrangement links TRBV7-2 to TRBJ1-6; D is uncertain. Germline V lookup: CDR1 SGHTA, CDR2 FQGNSA. The CDR3 spans 11 residues. The germline V and J ends were trimmed by 0 bases and 11 bases, with 2 bases remaining between them. The CDR3 spells CASSLATPLHF. In DNA, the CDR3 is TGTGCCAGCAGCTTAGCGACACCCCTCCACTTT.

The J gene is TRBJ1-5, the V gene TRBV28; TRBD1 might be the D (5 bases). The V end lost 10 bases, the J end lost 0 bases, and 19 bases lay between the germline ends. Germline CDR1 and CDR2: MDHEN and SYDVKM. The CDR3 loop spans 16 amino acids. Here the CDR3 reads CAIGVAGKNSNQPQHF. The DNA of the CDR3 is TGTGCCATAGGGGTGGCTGGAAAAAATAGCAATCAGCCCCAGCATTTT. Full variable domain (missing parts from reference TRBV28 and TRBJ1-5): DVKVTQSSRYLVKRTGEKVFLECVQDMDHENMFWYRQDPGLGLRLIYFSYDVKMKEKGDIPEGYSVSREKKERFSLILESASTNQTSMYLCAIGVAGKNSNQPQHFGDGTRLSIL.

The chain combines TRBV20-1 with TRBJ2-1, with 7 bases fitting TRBD2. The end of the DNA is better explained by TRBJ2-7, so the J call may be wrong. There are 16 residues in the CDR3. Germline assignment: CDR1 DFQATT and CDR2 SNEGSKA (reference sequence). This chain's CDR3 is CSARDRSSGPYNEQYF. The CDR3 DNA reads as TGCAGTGCTAGAGATCGGTCTAGCGGTCCCTACAATGAGCAGTACTTC.

The gene calls are TRBV29-1 and TRBJ2-7; TRBD1 agrees at 11 bases. The DNA end favors TRBJ2-4, so the J call may be wrong. The CDR3 consists of 14 residues. Germline V gives CDR1 SQVTM, CDR2 ANQGSEA. Written as DNA, the CDR3 is TGCAGCGTTGACTCGGGGGACAGGGGGAACATTCAGTACTTC. Its translation is CSVDSGDRGNIQYF.

This clonotype was counted a few times. The gene calls are TRBV2 and TRBJ2-5; D possibly matches TRBD1 or TRBD2 (5 bases each). The CDR3 loop spans 15 amino acids. The germline gives CDR1 SNHLY, CDR2 FYNNEI. V dropped 4 bases and J dropped 5 bases, with 17 bases sitting between them. The CDR3 region is CASSGTGPQWETQYF. Written as DNA, the CDR3 is TGTGCCAGCAGTGGGACGGGGCCCCAGTGGGAGACCCAGTACTTC.

This clonotype was counted only a few times. The chain links TRBV2 to TRBJ1-5; 7 bases line up with TRBD1. The CDR3 extends over 15 amino acids. The J segment lost 3 bases and the V segment lost 5 bases, leaving 7 bases of the junction unmatched. CDR1 and CDR2 from the germline V gene are SNHLY and FYNNEI. In DNA, the CDR3 is TGTGCCAGCAGTATTACAGGGGATTCCAATCAGCCCCAGCATTTT. As protein: CASSITGDSNQPQHF.

Only a few counts were recorded for this clonotype. This chain links TRBV3-1 with TRBJ2-6; D possibly corresponds to TRBD1 (7 bases). The CDR3 sequence is 19 residues long. CDR1 and CDR2 (germline): LGHDT, YNNKEL (reference sequence). Between the trimmed V and J ends, which lost 3 bases and 0 bases, there was a span of 18 bases. Written as DNA, the CDR3 is TGTGCCAGCAGCCAGACTGCGGGACAGCCCTACTCTGGGGCCAACGTCCTGACTTTC. Amino acids: CASSQTAGQPYSGANVLTF.

Only a few counts were recorded for this clonotype. This chain links TRBV6-6 with TRBJ1-5, with unresolved D. Germline CDR1 MNHNY, CDR2 SVGAGI (reference sequence). Trimming cost V 2 bases and J 0 bases, with 8 bases left between them. This CDR3 has 15 amino acids. The CDR3 sequence is CASSYTVISNQPQHF. In DNA, the CDR3 is TGTGCCAGCAGTTACACGGTGATTAGCAATCAGCCCCAGCATTTT.

V usage is TRBV29-1 and J usage is TRBJ2-3; 7 bases match TRBD1. Germline CDR1 reads SQVTM; CDR2 reads ANQGSEA. V gave up 6 bases and J gave up 2 bases; unmatched junction bases: 11. This CDR3 has 15 residues. CDR3: CSVPTGQRYTDTQYF. In DNA form, the CDR3 reads TGCAGCGTCCCCACGGGACAGCGCTACACAGATACGCAGTATTTT.

The chain uses TRBV20-1 and TRBJ2-7, with D perhaps assigned TRBD1 or TRBD2 (5 bases each). Per germline, CDR1 DFQATT and CDR2 SNEGSKA (reference sequence). Trimming pared 8 bases from V and 1 base from J, leaving 18 bases between. The CDR3 has 14 residues. The CDR3 bases are TGCAGTTTTACTCCGGGACCTCCGTCCTACGAGCAGTACTTC. Residues: CSFTPGPPSYEQYF.

This clonotype has a single count. CDR3 sequence (DNA): TGTGCCAGTAGTATCTCCGGGACAGGGGGCATGGCAGATACGCAGTATTTT. This translates into CASSISGTGGMADTQYF. The V gene is TRBV19, the J gene TRBJ2-3, with 12 positions matching TRBD1. V shed 3 bases, J shed 4 bases, and the junction held 8 bases outside the gene matches. This CDR3 spans 17 amino acids. Germline assignment: CDR1 LNHDA and CDR2 SQIVND (reference sequence).

This clonotype came up a few times. V usage is TRBV10-3 and J usage is TRBJ2-3; 11 bases are a match to TRBD2. The CDR3 spans 17 residues. Looked up from germline, CDR1 is ENHRY and CDR2 is SYGVKD. Trimming took 4 bases from V and 4 from J; bases not matched to a gene: 10. This CDR3 reads CAISGSDVSGGADTQYF. In DNA, the CDR3 is TGTGCCATCAGTGGATCTGATGTTAGCGGGGGGGCAGATACGCAGTATTTT.

This clonotype was seen at least ten times. The rearrangement links TRBV12-3 or TRBV12-4 to TRBJ1-6; 7 bases map to TRBD1. The V segment lost 5 bases and the J segment 9 bases; nucleotides outside the gene matches: 7. The CDR3 is 14 residues long. CDR3 nucleotides: TGTGCCAGCAGTGCCCGGACAGGAGGTTCACCCCTCCACTTT. Encoded protein: CASSARTGGSPLHF.

The table lists this clonotype with a few counts. The gene calls are TRBV6-6 and TRBJ1-4; D uncertain. CDR3 length: 15 amino acids. Germline V gene data show CDR1 as MNHNY and CDR2 as SVGAGI (reference sequence). V was shortened by 0 bases and J by 11 bases, with 16 bases between the two germline ends. The CDR3 DNA sequence: TGTGCCAGCAGTTACTCGGAACCTTATCGTCCTAAACTGTTTTTT. Protein: CASSYSEPYRPKLFF.

The CDR3 DNA sequence: TGTGCCAGATATGGTGGAGGGATTTCAGATACGCAGTATTTT. It specifies CARYGGGISDTQYF. The gene calls are TRBV19 and TRBJ2-3; weak D call: TRBD2 (6 bases). The germline V and J ends were trimmed by 9 bases and 4 bases, with 17 bases remaining between them. Germline CDR1 reads LNHDA; CDR2 reads SQIVND (reference sequence). The CDR3 covers 14 residues.

This clonotype was seen a handful of times. The gene calls are TRBV9 and TRBJ2-3; TRBD1 aligns across 8 bases. The V gene's germline CDR1 is SGDLS and CDR2 YYNGEE. CDR3 size: 15 residues. V was clipped by 0 bases and J by 6 bases; unmatched bases: 6. The CDR3 reads CASSVGTGHLDTQYF. The DNA of the CDR3 is TGTGCCAGCAGCGTAGGGACAGGGCATTTGGATACGCAGTATTTT.